The sequence of this T cell receptor beta chain was determined in a study of T cells in Graves' hyperthyroidism and ophthalmopathy. In the case of this clonotype: Its cognate antigen is unknown.

There were TCR beta CDR3 regions amplified from RNA transcripts. The TCR CDR3 was amplified in a first-round RT-PCR using the HTBI primer set. TCRdb independently ran MiXCR on the multiplex PCR reads; one entry per CDR3 protein. Among hundreds of thousands of distinct CDR3 sequences, 15% to 20% were seen once, and the ten largest hold approximately 16%. Overall study results and limits: The model's output predicted ophthalmopathy at a median of roughly 6.9 months prior to onset.

From germline, CDR1 is MNHEY and CDR2 SVGEGT. Trimming cost V 0 bases and J 6 bases, with 16 bases left between them. The CDR3 sequence is 16 residues long. A roughly 10 ml volume of fresh peripheral blood provided the PBMCs. What was sequenced was blood. The rearrangement uses TRBV6-2 or TRBV6-3 and TRBJ2-3; D remains unclear. The sequence came from a woman aged 45 to 65 with Graves' hyperthyroidism that later progressed to Graves' ophthalmopathy. As DNA, the CDR3 is TGTGCCAGCAGTTACTCGAACTCTTCTGACTGGGATACGCAGTATTTT. This gives the protein CASSYSNSSDWDTQYF.